The 2 T cell receptor beta chains presented below share a single source sample, sequenced in a study of T cell responses to AZD1222 COVID-19 vaccine. Assay: immunoSEQ multiplex PCR; the TCRdb copy retains only in-frame clones and omits some. The profile shows roughly 190,000 clones, roughly 90% of them singletons. The material was peripheral blood, obtained on day 0 of AZD1222 vaccination. The receptor source for this set is an adult in good health.

V usage is TRBV10-1 and J usage is TRBJ2-1, with 7 bases fitting TRBD1. Germline trimming cut 2 bases from V and 7 bases from J; bases unmatched to any gene: 2. Germline-derived CDR1 and CDR2 are WNHNN and SYGVQD (reference sequence). CDR3 length equals 13 residues. The CDR3 spells CASSEDRVNEQFF. CDR3 nucleotide sequence: TGCGCCAGCAGTGAGGACAGGGTGAATGAGCAGTTCTTC.

The V and J genes are TRBV3-1 (or the pseudogene TRBV3-2) and TRBJ2-7; D may be TRBD2 (7 bases). Trimming cost V 3 bases and J 3 bases, with 12 bases left between them. The CDR3 consists of 14 residues. Germline V gene sequence: CDR1 LGHDT, CDR2 YNNKEL (reference sequence). As DNA, the CDR3 is TGTGCCAGCAGCCATCTGGGGGGGCACTACGAGCAGTACTTC. Amino acid sequence: CASSHLGGHYEQYF.